The 19 T cell receptor beta chains in this list originate from one sample, sequenced in a study of regulatory T cells in long-lasting Graves disease (dated by TCRdb to the early 2020s). Library preparation employed multiplex PCR. The listed sequencing device is Illumina HiSeq 4000. TCR beta libraries were built with iRepertoire HTBI primers and Arm-PCR amplification of CDR3 regions. TCRdb reworked the public reads: Q25 trimming with fastp, MiXCR clone assembly, productive beta chains retained. Each entry merges the rows of one CDR3 protein and shows their most common DNA and genes. For this sample there are some 370,000 distinct CDR3 sequences; more than 20% appear just once. Of the sample, about a fifth is held by the ten largest clones. The intended sense of this specimen's time point label: persistent/refractory GD, antithyroid drugs over 5 years with positive TRAb. For both TCR sequencing and RNA sequencing, RNA was extracted from PBMCs using TRIzol.

Sequencing used peripheral blood mononuclear cells (PBMCs), obtained when the disease was refractory, from a patient treated with antithyroid drugs. The receptors were gathered from a female donor with Graves disease.

This chain uses TRBV29-1 with TRBJ2-5, with D maybe TRBD2 (5 bases). V was trimmed by 4 bases and J by 9 bases, leaving 15 bases between them. CDR1 SQVTM and CDR2 ANQGSEA come from the germline V gene. The CDR3 covers 12 residues. The CDR3 region is CSVVMLGSSQYF. The DNA for the CDR3 is TGCAGCGTTGTGATGTTGGGGAGTTCCCAGTACTTC.

The chain combines TRBV30 with TRBJ1-1; D unclear. The CDR3 totals 13 residues. V was clipped by 1 base and J by 0 bases, with 6 bases between them. The germline CDR1 and CDR2 sequences are GTSNPN and SVGIG (reference sequence). CDR3 amino acids: CAWSEIMNTEAFF. CDR3 DNA: TGTGCCTGGAGTGAAATCATGAACACTGAAGCTTTCTTT.

The V call is TRBV7-6, the J call TRBJ2-2; TRBD1 agrees at 7 bases. The CDR3 spans 15 residues. Germline trimming cut 4 bases from V and 1 base from J; bases unmatched to any gene: 3. Germline V gives CDR1 SGHVS, CDR2 FNYEAQ. The CDR3 region is CASSSGTVNTGELFF. CDR3 DNA sequence: TGTGCCAGCAGCTCCGGGACAGTGAACACCGGGGAGCTGTTTTTT.

V usage is TRBV5-1 and J usage is TRBJ2-2; D tentatively reads TRBD1 or TRBD2 (6 bases each). Trimming pared 0 bases from V and 6 bases from J, leaving 9 bases between. This CDR3 has 14 amino acids. Looked up from germline, CDR1 is SGHRS and CDR2 is YFSETQ. CDR3 sequence reads: CASSLDGGAGELFF. The CDR3 region has the DNA TGCGCCAGCAGCTTGGACGGGGGCGCCGGGGAGCTGTTTTTT.

This clonotype was picked up one time. The rearrangement links TRBV19 to TRBJ1-1; 8 nucleotides align to TRBD1. V lost 0 bases to trimming and J lost 9 bases; unmatched junction nucleotides: 6. From germline, CDR1 is LNHDA and CDR2 SQIVND (reference sequence). There are 14 residues in the CDR3. CDR3 nucleotide sequence: TGTGCCAGTAGTATAGATTACCGGACAGGGCAAGCTTTCTTT. It codes for CASSIDYRTGQAFF. The variable domain in full, with the rest retrieved from reference TRBV19 and TRBJ1-1, is DGGITQSPKYLFRKEGQNVTLSCEQNLNHDAMYWYRQDPGQGLRLIYYSQIVNDFQKGDIAEGYSVSREKKESFPLTVTSAQKNPTAFYLCASSIDYRTGQAFFGQGTRLTVV.

This clonotype was detected ten times or more. This chain connects TRBV19 to TRBJ2-2; D gene uncertain. Germline V CDR1 and CDR2: LNHDA, SQIVND (reference sequence). V lost 8 bases and J lost 6, with 19 bases in between. This CDR3 has 15 amino acids. CDR3 DNA sequence: TGTGCCAGTCTTCCAGCTACGACGTTCTCCGGGGAGCTGTTTTTT. It is translated as CASLPATTFSGELFF.

The table lists this clonotype with many counts. The V gene is TRBV12-3 or TRBV12-4, the J gene TRBJ1-5; 8 bases fit TRBD1. After removal of 5 bases from V and 6 bases from J, the junction contained 6 bases not matched to a gene. The CDR3 extends over 14 amino acids. The CDR3 DNA follows: TGTGCCAGCAGTCTGGGGACAGGCGGTCAGCCCCAGCATTTT. This sequence encodes CASSLGTGGQPQHF.

The J gene is TRBJ2-2, the V gene TRBV6-5; weak D call: TRBD1 (5 bases). The CDR3 spans 14 residues. The germline V gene encodes CDR1 MNHEY and CDR2 SVGAGI. Trimming removed 6 bases at V and 4 bases at J, with 12 bases between. CDR3 loop: CASSYRMGTGELFF. CDR3 bases: TGTGCCAGCAGCTACAGGATGGGCACCGGGGAGCTGTTTTTT.

This clonotype has ten or more counts. The chain is built from TRBV12-3 or TRBV12-4 and TRBJ1-4, with 9 bases identical to TRBD1. The trim removed 5 bases at V and 5 bases at J, leaving 9 bases unmatched. The CDR3 length is 16 residues. CDR3 in amino acids: CASSNTGTGYNEKLFF. The DNA of the CDR3 is TGTGCCAGCAGTAACACCGGGACAGGGTACAATGAAAAACTGTTTTTT.

This chain links TRBV5-1 with TRBJ1-1; 9 bases line up with TRBD1. Per the germline V gene, CDR1 is SGHRS and CDR2 is YFSETQ. This CDR3 has 15 amino acids. Unmatched junction bases numbered 7, after V lost 4 bases and J lost 3 bases. CDR3 region: CASSRGTGWDTEAFF. CDR3 DNA: TGCGCCAGCAGCAGAGGGACAGGGTGGGACACTGAAGCTTTCTTT.

The V and J genes are TRBV19 and TRBJ1-4; D is perhaps TRBD1 (5 bases). Trimming took 3 bases from V and 8 from J, leaving 19 bases between them. Germline CDR1 and CDR2: LNHDA and SQIVND (reference sequence). This CDR3 spans 16 amino acids. The CDR3 sequence: CASSILGPSTREKLFF. CDR3 nucleotides: TGTGCCAGTAGTATCCTGGGACCGTCGACTCGAGAAAAACTGTTTTTT.

This clonotype was observed many times. In nucleotides, the CDR3 is TGTGCCAGCAGTCCGTCCCGGGACAGGGGGCGCTACCTCTACGAGCAGTACTTC. Amino acids: CASSPSRDRGRYLYEQYF. V and J are TRBV28 and TRBJ2-7; 12 bases line up with TRBD1. Germline V CDR1 and CDR2: MDHEN, SYDVKM. The CDR3 has 18 amino acids. The junction had 14 bases not matched to a gene; V was cut back by 5 bases and J by 3 bases.

Comments on this clonotype: This may come from a read error, since a much larger clone is one base off. V usage is TRBV7-2 and J usage is TRBJ2-7, with a tentative D call TRBD1 (5 bases). V was trimmed by 3 bases and J by 2 bases, leaving 8 bases between them. Germline V gene data show CDR1 as SGHTA and CDR2 as FQGNSA. The CDR3 consists of 13 residues. The CDR3 sequence is CASSFGHAYEQYF. DNA of the CDR3: TGTGCCAGCAGCTTCGGACACGCCTACGAGCAGTACTTC.

This clonotype is a singleton in its sample. This chain joins TRBV3-1 and TRBJ1-3; 8 nucleotides align to TRBD1. Per germline, CDR1 LGHDT and CDR2 YNNKEL (reference sequence). The CDR3 has 16 residues. After removal of 4 bases from V and 2 bases from J, the junction contained 7 bases not matched to a gene. The CDR3 DNA reads as TGTGCCAGCAGCCGTGAGGACAGGGTAGCTGGAAACACCATATATTTT. Translation: CASSREDRVAGNTIYF. The full variable domain, rest sourced from reference TRBV3-1 and TRBJ1-3, is DTAVSQTPKYLVTQMGNDKSIKCEQNLGHDTMYWYKQDSKKFLKIMFSYNNKELIINETVPNRFSPKSPDKAHLNLHINSLELGDSAVYFCASSREDRVAGNTIYFGEGSWLTVV.

At least ten counts were recorded for this clonotype. The chain couples TRBV11-2 to TRBJ1-1, with no clear D. CDR3 length equals 15 residues. Germline loops: CDR1 SGHAT, CDR2 FQNNGV. Deletions cut 0 bases from V and 1 base from J, with 9 bases between. The CDR3 nucleotides are TGTGCCAGCAGCTTAGAGGTTTATAGGAACACTGAAGCTTTCTTT. This encodes CASSLEVYRNTEAFF.

In its sample, this clonotype was seen many times. V gene TRBV5-1 combines with J gene TRBJ2-7; D unclear. This CDR3 is 14 amino acids long. The germline V gene encodes CDR1 SGHRS and CDR2 YFSETQ. The V gene lost 0 bases and the J gene lost 2 bases, with 9 bases spanning the gap. The CDR3 here is CASSLAVGPYEQYF. CDR3 in DNA: TGCGCCAGCAGCTTGGCCGTTGGCCCCTACGAGCAGTACTTC.

The genes are TRBV7-2 and TRBJ1-4; weak D call: TRBD1 (5 bases). From germline, CDR1 is SGHTA and CDR2 FQGNSA. This CDR3 has 14 amino acids. The V gene lost 3 bases and the J gene lost 8 bases, with 13 bases spanning the gap. The CDR3 protein is CASSFGGGIEKLFF. The CDR3 DNA sequence: TGTGCCAGCAGCTTCGGGGGGGGAATCGAAAAACTGTTTTTT.

This clonotype appeared many times. V is TRBV12-3 or TRBV12-4 and J is TRBJ1-4; TRBD1 is a possible D gene (6 bases). V was clipped by 6 bases and J by 8 bases, with 19 bases between them. The CDR3 is 15 amino acids. CDR3 region: CASSPLGGAGEKLFF. The CDR3 nucleotides read TGTGCCAGCAGCCCCCTCGGGGGGGCAGGGGAAAAACTGTTTTTT.

The chain has TRBV12-3 or TRBV12-4 and TRBJ1-2; maybe TRBD1 (6 bases). V lost 5 bases and J 4 bases, leaving 14 bases between the germline ends. This CDR3 has 14 residues. CDR3 protein: CASSPRGPVYGYTF. CDR3 nucleotides: TGTGCCAGCAGTCCCCGGGGGCCCGTCTATGGCTACACCTTC.